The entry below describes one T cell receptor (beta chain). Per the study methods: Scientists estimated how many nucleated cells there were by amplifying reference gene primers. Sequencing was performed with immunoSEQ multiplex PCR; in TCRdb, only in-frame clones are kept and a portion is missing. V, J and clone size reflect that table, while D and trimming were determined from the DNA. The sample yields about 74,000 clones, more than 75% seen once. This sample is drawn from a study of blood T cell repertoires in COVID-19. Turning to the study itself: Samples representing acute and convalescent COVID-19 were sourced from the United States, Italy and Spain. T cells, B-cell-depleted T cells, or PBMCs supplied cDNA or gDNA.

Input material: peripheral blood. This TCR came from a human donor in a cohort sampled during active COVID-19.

CDR3 DNA sequence: TGTGCCAGCAGCAATAGCGGGAGTCCGACAGATACGCAGTATTTT. Amino acids: CASSNSGSPTDTQYF. The J gene is TRBJ2-3, the V gene TRBV9, with TRBD2 identical over 9 bases. V lost 4 bases to trimming and J lost 3 bases; unmatched junction nucleotides: 6. CDR1 is SGDLS, CDR2 YYNGEE, per germline. The CDR3 extends over 15 amino acids.